The entry below describes one T cell receptor beta chain. Its target is unknown. The sample is drawn from a study of OX40 agonist ivuxolimab in advanced cancers. Libraries were prepared by immunoSEQ multiplex PCR; TCRdb keeps only in-frame clonotypes and omits some of them. This table holds tens of thousands of clones, about 80% found once. Regarding the study as a whole: A proportion of nonresponders additionally exhibited low normalized T-cell clonal expansion.

V shed 4 bases, J shed 3 bases, and the junction held 5 bases outside the gene matches. The CDR3 sequence is 15 residues long. CDR1 is LGHNA and CDR2 is YNFKEQ in the germline V gene. The source material was CD4+ or CD8+ T cells sorted from blood, sampled in a trial of the OX40 agonist ivuxolimab. This sequence was found in an adult with an advanced solid tumor such as melanoma, head and neck, liver or kidney cancer. The chain combines TRBV4-2 with TRBJ2-5; 10 nucleotides match TRBD1. The CDR3 here is CASSPKTGGEETQYF. DNA of the CDR3: TGTGCCAGCAGCCCAAAGACAGGGGGCGAAGAGACCCAGTACTTC.